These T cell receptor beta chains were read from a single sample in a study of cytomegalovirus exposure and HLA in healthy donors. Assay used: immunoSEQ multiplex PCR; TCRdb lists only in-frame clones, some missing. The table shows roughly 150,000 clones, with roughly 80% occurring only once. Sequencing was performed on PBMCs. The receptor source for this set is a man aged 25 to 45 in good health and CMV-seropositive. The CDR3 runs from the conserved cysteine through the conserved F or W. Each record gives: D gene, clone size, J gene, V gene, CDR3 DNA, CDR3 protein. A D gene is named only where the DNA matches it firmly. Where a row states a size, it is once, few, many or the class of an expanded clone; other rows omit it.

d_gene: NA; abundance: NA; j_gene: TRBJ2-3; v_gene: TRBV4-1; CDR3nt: TGCGCCAGCAGCCAAGGGACACGAGAAACCGGCACAGATACGCAGTATTTT; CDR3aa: CASSQGTRETGTDTQYF
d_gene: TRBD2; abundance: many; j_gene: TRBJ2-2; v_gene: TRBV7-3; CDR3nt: TGTGCCAGCAGCCCAAGCGGGGGACCCAACACCGGGGAGCTGTTTTTT; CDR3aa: CASSPSGGPNTGELFF
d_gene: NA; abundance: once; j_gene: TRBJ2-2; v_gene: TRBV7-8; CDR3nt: TGTGCCAGCAGCTTAGTCGCTAGCCGATTTATCTCCGGGGAGCTGTTTTTT; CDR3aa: CASSLVASRFISGELFF
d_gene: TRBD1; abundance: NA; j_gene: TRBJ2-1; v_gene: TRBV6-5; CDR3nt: TGTGCCAGCAAACACAGGGGCTTCGTTAATGAGCAGTTCTTC; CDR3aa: CASKHRGFVNEQFF
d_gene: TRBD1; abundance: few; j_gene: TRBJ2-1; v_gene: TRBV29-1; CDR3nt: TGCAGCGTTGAATCCCACGGGACAGGGGGCCTTAATGAGCAGTTCTTC; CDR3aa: CSVESHGTGGLNEQFF
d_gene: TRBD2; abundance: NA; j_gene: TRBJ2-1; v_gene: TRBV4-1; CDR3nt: TGCGCCAGCAGCCTTTCCCCCCAGGGACTAGAGGGCAATGAGCAGTTCTTC; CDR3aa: CASSLSPQGLEGNEQFF
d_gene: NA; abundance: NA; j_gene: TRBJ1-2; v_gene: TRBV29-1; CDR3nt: TGCAGCGTTGTTGGACCCCCGGACAGTGGGTCGTATGGCTACACCTTC; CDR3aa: CSVVGPPDSGSYGYTF
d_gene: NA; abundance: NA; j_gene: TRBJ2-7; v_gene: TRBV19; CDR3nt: TGTGCCAGTAGTTTCCAGGGACTGGCCGGCTCCTACGAGCAGTACTTC; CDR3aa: CASSFQGLAGSYEQYF
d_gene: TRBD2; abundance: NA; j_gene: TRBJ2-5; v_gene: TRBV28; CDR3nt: TGTGCCAGCAGCGCCCGGGGGGTCGGAGAGACCCAGTACTTC; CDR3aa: CASSARGVGETQYF
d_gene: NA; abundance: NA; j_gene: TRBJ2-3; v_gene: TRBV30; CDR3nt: TGTGCCTGGAGTAGTTACACAGCTTCCACAGATACGCAGTATTTT; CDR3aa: CAWSSYTASTDTQYF
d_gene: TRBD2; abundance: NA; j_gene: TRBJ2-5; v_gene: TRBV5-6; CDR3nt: TGTGCCAGCAGCACGAGCGGGGGGGCGATCTGGAGAGAGACCCAGTACTTC; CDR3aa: CASSTSGGAIWRETQYF
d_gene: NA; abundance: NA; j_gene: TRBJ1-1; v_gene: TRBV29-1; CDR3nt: TGCAGCGCCAACCCGGGGGAGGCTTCTAGGGCTTTCTTT; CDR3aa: CSANPGEASRAFF
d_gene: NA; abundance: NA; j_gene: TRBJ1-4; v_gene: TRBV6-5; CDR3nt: TGTGCCAGCAGTTACGGGGCAGGGAATGAAAAACTGTTTTTT; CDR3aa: CASSYGAGNEKLFF
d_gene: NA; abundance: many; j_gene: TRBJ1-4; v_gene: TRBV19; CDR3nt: TGTGCCACCCCGTGGGGGGGTAATGAAAAACTGTTTTTT; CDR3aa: CATPWGGNEKLFF
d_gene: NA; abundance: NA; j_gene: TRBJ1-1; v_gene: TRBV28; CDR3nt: TGTGCCAGCAGAATGGGTGGAGATTCCACTGAAGCTTTCTTT; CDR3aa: CASRMGGDSTEAFF
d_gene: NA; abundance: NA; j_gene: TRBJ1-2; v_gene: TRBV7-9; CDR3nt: TGTGCCAGCAGCTTAGCGCTCGGTGGCTACACCTTC; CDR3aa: CASSLALGGYTF
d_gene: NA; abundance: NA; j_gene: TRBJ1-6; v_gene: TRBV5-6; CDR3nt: TGTGCCAGCAGCTGGGGCGGCGCTCGACCCCTCCACTTT; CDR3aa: CASSWGGARPLHF
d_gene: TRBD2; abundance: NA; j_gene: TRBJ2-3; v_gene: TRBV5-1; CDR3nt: TGCGCCAGCGGACTAGCGGGGGGCACAGATACGCAGTATTTT; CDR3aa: CASGLAGGTDTQYF
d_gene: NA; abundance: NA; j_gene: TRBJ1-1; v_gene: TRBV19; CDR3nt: TGTGCCAGTAGTATAGCAACGGGCACTGAAGCTTTCTTT; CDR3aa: CASSIATGTEAFF
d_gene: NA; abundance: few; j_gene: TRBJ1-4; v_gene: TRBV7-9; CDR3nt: TGTGCCACCCAGCTTAGTAGGGTAGCGAATGAAAAACTGTTTTTT; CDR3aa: CATQLSRVANEKLFF
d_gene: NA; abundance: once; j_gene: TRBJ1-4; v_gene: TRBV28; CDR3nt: TGTGCCAGCAGTTTACCGGGGGCTAATGAAAAACTGTTTTTT; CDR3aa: CASSLPGANEKLFF
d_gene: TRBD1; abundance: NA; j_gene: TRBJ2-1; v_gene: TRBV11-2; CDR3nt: TGTGCCAGCAGCTCCCTCCGGGACAGGGGCCCCAGCTCCTACAATGAGCAGTTCTTC; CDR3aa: CASSSLRDRGPSSYNEQFF
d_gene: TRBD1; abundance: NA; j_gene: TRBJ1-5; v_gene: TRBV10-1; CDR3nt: TGCGCCAGCAGGGATTACAGGGGGGAAAATCAGCCCCAGCATTTT; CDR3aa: CASRDYRGENQPQHF
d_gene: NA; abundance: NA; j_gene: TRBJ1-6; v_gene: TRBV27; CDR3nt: TGTGCCAGCACCCCCCGGTACAGGGATAATTCACCCCTCCACTTT; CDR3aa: CASTPRYRDNSPLHF
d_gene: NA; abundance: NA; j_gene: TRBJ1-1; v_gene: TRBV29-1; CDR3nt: TGCAGCGTTGTGGGCACAGGGAACTCTGAAGCTTTCTTT; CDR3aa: CSVVGTGNSEAFF
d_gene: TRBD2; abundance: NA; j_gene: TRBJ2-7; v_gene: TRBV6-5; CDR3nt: TGTGCCAGCAGTTACGGGGGGGTAGCCTACGAGCAGTACTTC; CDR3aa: CASSYGGVAYEQYF
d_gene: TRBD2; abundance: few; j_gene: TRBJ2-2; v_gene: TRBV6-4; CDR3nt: TGTGCCAGCAGTGGTACTAGCGGGAACACCGGGGAGCTGTTTTTT; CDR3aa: CASSGTSGNTGELFF
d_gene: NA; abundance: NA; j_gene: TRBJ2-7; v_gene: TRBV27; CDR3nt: TGTGCCAGCGGGCTTTCTGGGTACGAGCAGTACTTC; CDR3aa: CASGLSGYEQYF
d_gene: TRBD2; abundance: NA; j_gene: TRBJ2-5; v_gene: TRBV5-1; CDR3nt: TGCGCCAGCAGCTTGACAGCGGGGGACCAAGAGACCCAGTACTTC; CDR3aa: CASSLTAGDQETQYF